Described below is a single TCR beta chain sequence and its context. Data came from immunoSEQ multiplex PCR; TCRdb stores just in-frame clones and leaves some out. The sample consists of almost 750,000 clones, roughly 72% of them appearing once. The germline V gene has CDR1 LNHNV and CDR2 YYDKDF (reference sequence). This CDR3 spans 14 amino acids. Trimming left V 0 bases short and J 7 bases short, with 12 bases between. The data were taken from a study of shared clonotypes between healthy human individuals. At the level of the study: The study drew on a couple of women and a few men aged 18 to 49 as donors. Per donor, CD8 memory used one plate, CD8 naive used two, CD4 memory used three and CD4 naive used three.

The sequencing sample was made of memory CD4+ T cells sorted from blood. Subset specified: CD45RA-negative fraction. The TCR was taken from a woman aged 25 to 45 in good health. The chain is built from TRBV15 and TRBJ1-1; D remains ambiguous. The CDR3 DNA reads as TGTGCCACCAGCAGAGAGACTGGTCTACTTGAAGCTTTCTTT. Protein: CATSRETGLLEAFF.